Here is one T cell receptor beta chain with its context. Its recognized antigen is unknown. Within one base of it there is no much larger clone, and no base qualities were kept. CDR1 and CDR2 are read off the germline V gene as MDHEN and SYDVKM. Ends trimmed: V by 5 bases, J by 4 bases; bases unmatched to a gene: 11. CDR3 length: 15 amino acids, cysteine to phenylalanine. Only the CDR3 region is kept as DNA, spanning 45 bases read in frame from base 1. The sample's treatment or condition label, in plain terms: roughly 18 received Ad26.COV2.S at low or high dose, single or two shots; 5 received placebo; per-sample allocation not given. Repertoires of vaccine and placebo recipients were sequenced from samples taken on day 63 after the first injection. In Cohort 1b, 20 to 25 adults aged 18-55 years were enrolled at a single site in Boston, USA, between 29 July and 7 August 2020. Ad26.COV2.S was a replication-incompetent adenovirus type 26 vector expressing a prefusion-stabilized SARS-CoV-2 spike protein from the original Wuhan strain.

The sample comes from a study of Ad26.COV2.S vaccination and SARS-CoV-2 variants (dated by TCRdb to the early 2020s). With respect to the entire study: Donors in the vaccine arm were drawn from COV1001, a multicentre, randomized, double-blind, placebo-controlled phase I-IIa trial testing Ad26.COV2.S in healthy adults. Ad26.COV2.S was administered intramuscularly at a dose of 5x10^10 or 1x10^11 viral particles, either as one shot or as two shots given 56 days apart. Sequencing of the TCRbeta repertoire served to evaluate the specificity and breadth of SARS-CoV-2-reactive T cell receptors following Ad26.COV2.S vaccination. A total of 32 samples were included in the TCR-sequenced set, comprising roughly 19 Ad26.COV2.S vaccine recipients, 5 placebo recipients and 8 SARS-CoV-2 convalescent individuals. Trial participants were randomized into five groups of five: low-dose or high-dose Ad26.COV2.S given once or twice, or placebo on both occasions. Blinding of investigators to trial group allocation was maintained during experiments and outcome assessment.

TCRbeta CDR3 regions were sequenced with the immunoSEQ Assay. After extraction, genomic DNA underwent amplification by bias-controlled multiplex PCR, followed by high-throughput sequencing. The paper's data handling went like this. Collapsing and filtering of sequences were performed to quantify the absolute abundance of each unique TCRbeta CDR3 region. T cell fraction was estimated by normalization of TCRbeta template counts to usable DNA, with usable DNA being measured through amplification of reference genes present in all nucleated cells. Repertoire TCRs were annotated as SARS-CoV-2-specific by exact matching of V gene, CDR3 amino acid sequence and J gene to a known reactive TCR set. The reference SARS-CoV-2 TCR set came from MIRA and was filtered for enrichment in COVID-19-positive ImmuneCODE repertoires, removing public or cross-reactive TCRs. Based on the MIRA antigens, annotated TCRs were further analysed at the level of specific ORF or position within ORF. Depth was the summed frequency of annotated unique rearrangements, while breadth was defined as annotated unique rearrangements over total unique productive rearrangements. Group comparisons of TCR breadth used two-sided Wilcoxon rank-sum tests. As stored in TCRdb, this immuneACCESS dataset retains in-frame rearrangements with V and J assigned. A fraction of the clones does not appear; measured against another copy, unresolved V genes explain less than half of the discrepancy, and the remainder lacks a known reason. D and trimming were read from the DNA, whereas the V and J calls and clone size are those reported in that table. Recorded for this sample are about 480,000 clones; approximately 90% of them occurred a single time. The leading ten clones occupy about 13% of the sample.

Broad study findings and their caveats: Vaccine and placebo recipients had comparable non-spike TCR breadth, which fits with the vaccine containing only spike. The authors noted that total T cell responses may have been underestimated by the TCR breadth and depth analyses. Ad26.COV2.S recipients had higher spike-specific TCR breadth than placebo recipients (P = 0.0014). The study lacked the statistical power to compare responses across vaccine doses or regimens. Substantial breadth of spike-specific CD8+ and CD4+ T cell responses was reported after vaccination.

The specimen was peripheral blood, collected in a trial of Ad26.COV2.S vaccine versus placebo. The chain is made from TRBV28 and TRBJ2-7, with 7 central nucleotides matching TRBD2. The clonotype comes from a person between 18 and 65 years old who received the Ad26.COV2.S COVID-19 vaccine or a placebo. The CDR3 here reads CASSAAGVAGYEQYF. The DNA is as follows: TGTGCCAGCAGTGCCGCGGGGGTAGCAGGGTACGAGCAGTACTTC.